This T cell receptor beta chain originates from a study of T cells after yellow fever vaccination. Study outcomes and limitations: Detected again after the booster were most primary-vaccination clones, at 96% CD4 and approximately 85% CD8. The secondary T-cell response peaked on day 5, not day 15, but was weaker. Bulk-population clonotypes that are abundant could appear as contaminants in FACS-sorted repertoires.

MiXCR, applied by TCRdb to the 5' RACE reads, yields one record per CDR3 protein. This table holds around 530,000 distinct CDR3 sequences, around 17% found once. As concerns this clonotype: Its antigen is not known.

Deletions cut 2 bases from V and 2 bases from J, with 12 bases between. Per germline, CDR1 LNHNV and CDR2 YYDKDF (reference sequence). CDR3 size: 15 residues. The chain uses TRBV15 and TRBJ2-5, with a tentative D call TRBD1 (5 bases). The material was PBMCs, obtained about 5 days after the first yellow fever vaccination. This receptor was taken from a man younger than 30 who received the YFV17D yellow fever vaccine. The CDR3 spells CATSRFQGSQETQYF. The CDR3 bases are TGTGCCACCAGCAGATTTCAGGGTTCTCAAGAGACCCAGTACTTC.